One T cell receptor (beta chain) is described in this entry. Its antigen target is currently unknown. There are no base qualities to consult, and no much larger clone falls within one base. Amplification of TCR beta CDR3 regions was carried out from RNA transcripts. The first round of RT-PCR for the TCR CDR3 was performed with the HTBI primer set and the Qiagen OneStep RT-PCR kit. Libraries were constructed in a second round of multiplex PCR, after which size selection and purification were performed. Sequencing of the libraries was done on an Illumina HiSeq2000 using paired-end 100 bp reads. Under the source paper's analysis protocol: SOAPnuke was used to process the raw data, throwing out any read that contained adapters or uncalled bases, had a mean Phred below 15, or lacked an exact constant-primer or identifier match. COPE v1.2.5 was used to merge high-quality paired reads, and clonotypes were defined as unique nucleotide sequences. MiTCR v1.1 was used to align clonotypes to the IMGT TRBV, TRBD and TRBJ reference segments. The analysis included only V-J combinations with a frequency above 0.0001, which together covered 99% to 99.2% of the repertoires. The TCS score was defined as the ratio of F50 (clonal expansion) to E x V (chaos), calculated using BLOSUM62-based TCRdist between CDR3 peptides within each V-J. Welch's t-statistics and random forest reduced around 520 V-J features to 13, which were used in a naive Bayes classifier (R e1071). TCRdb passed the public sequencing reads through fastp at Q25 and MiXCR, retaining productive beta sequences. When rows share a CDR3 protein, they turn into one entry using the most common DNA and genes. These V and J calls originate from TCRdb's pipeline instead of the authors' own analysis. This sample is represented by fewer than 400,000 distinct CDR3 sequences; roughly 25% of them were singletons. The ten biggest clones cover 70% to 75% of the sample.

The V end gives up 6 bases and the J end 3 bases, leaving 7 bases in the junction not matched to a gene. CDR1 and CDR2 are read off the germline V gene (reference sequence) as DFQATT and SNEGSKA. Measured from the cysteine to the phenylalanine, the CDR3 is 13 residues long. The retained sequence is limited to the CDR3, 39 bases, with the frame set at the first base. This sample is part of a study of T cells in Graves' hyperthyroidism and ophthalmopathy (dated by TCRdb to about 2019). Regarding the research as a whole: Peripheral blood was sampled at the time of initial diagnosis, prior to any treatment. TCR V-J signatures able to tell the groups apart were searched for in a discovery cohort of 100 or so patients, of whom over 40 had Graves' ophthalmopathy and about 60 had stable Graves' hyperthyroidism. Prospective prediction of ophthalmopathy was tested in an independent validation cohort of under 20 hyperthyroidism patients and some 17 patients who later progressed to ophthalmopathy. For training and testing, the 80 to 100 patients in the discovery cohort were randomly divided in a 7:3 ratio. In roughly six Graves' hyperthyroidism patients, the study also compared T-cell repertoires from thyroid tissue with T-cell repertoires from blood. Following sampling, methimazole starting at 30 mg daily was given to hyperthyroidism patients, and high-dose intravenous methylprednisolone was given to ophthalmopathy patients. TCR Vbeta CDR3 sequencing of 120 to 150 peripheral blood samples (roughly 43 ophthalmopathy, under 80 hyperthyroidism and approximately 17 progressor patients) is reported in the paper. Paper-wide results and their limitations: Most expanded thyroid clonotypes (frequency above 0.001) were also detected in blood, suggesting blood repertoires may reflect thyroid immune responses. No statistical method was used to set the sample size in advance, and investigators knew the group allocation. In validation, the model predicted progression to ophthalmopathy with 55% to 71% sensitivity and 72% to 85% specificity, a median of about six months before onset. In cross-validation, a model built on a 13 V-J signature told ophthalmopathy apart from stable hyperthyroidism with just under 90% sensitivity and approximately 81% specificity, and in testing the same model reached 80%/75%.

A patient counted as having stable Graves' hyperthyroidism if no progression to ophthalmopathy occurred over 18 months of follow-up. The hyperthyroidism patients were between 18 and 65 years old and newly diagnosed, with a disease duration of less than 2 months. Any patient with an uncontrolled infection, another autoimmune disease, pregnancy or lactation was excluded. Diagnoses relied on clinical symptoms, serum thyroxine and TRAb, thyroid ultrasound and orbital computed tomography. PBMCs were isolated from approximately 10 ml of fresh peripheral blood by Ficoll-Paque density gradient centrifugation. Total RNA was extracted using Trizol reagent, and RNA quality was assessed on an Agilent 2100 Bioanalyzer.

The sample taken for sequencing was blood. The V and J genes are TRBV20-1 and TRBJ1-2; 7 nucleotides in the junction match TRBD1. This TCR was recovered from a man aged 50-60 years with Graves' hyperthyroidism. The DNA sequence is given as TGCAGTGCCACAGAACAGGGGCACTATGGCTACACCTTC. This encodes CSATEQGHYGYTF.